The 7 T cell receptor beta chains below come from one sample, sequenced in a study of shared clonotypes between healthy human individuals. Sequencing used immunoSEQ multiplex PCR; TCRdb keeps in-frame clones, though not all of them. The sample shows 1.5 million to 2.5 million clones, about 95% of them seen only once. The naive CD8 fraction comprised CD45RO-negative cells positively selected for CCR7 and excluded terminally differentiated effector memory CD45RA+ cells. Sequenced: naive CD8+ T cells sorted from blood. The receptor source for this set is a man in his late teens or twenties in good health.

CDR3 sequence: CASSFSLEKGNTEAFF. In DNA, the CDR3 is TGTGCCAGCAGTTTTTCCCTGGAAAAGGGGAACACTGAAGCTTTCTTT. V is TRBV28 and J is TRBJ1-1; D is unclear. CDR1 is MDHEN, CDR2 SYDVKM, per germline. Trimming took off 3 bases at V and 1 base at J, with 15 bases between the two ends. This CDR3 is 16 amino acids long.

This sequence joins TRBV20-1 and TRBJ1-1, with D maybe TRBD1 (6 bases). The CDR3 totals 11 residues. Germline V gene data show CDR1 as DFQATT and CDR2 as SNEGSKA (reference sequence). As DNA, the CDR3 is TGCTTCGGGGGGCTGAACACTGAAGCTTTCTTT. Translated, it gives CFGGLNTEAFF.

This rearrangement joins TRBV19 to TRBJ2-4; 8 bases agree with TRBD2. This CDR3 comprises 15 residues. Germline CDR1 LNHDA, CDR2 SQIVND (reference sequence). V shed 7 bases, J shed 6 bases, and the junction held 11 bases outside the gene matches. CDR3 bases: TGTGCCAGTAAGCAGCGGGAGCTTCTCGGAAACATTCAGTACTTC. Translated: CASKQRELLGNIQYF.

The CDR3 loop is CASSTSTSGRRRTDTQYF. In nucleotides, the CDR3 is TGTGCCAGCAGCACCTCAACTAGCGGGAGGAGAAGGACAGATACGCAGTATTTT. The chain has TRBV11-2 and TRBJ2-3; 12 nucleotides match TRBD2. Unmatched junction bases numbered 12, after V lost 5 bases and J lost 3 bases. The CDR3 is 18 residues long. Germline V gene data show CDR1 as SGHAT and CDR2 as FQNNGV.

This clone was seen more than once but under ten times. The chain links TRBV7-9 to TRBJ1-6; weak D call: TRBD1 (5 bases). Trimming cost V 4 bases and J 7 bases, with 11 bases left between them. Germline lookup yields CDR1 SEHNR and CDR2 FQNEAQ (reference sequence). The CDR3 totals 14 residues. DNA for the CDR3: TGTGCCAGCAGCTCGGAGGGGCGGAATTCACCCCTCCACTTT. Translation gives CASSSEGRNSPLHF.

J is TRBJ2-2 and V is TRBV6-1, with 11 bases aligning to TRBD2. This CDR3 is 18 amino acids long. Germline CDR1 is MNHNS and CDR2 is SASEGT. The V segment lost 4 bases and the J segment 0 bases; nucleotides outside the gene matches: 7. As DNA, the CDR3 is TGTGCCAGCAGTGTTCTAGCGGGAGGAATAGCGAACACCGGGGAGCTGTTTTTT. This codes for CASSVLAGGIANTGELFF.

The genes are TRBV4-1 and TRBJ2-7, with D perhaps being TRBD1 or TRBD2 (5 bases each). Per germline, CDR1 MGHRA and CDR2 YSYEKL. The V end was cut by 4 bases, the J end by 0 bases, with 13 bases between. This CDR3 contains 15 residues. This CDR3 reads CASSPGPVSSYEQYF. CDR3 in DNA: TGCGCCAGCAGCCCGGGACCGGTGAGCTCCTACGAGCAGTACTTC.